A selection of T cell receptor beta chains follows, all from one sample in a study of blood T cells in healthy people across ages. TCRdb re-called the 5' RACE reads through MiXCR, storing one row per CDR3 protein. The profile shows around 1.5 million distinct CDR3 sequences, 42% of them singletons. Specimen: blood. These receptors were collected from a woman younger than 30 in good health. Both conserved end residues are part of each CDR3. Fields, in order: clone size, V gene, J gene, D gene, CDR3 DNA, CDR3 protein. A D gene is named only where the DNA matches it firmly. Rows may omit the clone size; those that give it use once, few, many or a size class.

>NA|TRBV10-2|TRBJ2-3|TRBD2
TGCGCCAGCAGGGGCACTAGCGGGAGAGTTCTAGATACGCAGTATTTT
CASRGTSGRVLDTQYF
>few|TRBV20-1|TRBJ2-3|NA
TGCAGTGCTCCTTTTACGACAGATACGCAGTATTTT
CSAPFTTDTQYF
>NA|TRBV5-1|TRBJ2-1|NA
TGCGCCAGCGGCTGGGGGACGAGCTCCTACAATGAGCAGTTCTTC
CASGWGTSSYNEQFF
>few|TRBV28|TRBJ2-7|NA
TGTGCCAGCAGTTTGGCCCCCATTTCCGGGGGCTACGAGCAGTACTTC
CASSLAPISGGYEQYF
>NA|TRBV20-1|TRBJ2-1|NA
TGCAGTGCTAACTTTAAGGGATCACTATTCGCGTACAATGAGCAGTTCTTC
CSANFKGSLFAYNEQFF
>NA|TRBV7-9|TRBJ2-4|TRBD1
TGTGCCAGCAGCTTACAGGGGGCGTCAGAGGGTGAGCAGTACTTC
CASSLQGASEGEQYF
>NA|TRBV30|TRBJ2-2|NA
TGTGCCTGGAGTGGGGGGAACACCGGGGAGCTGTTTTTT
CAWSGGNTGELFF
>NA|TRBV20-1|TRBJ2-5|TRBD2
TGCAGTGCCACGACTGCACTAGCGGGAGGTAGCGGAGAGACCCAGTACTTC
CSATTALAGGSGETQYF
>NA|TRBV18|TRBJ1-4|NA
TGTGCCAGCTCACCCGGGATAACGGGTGAAAAACTGTTTTTT
CASSPGITGEKLFF
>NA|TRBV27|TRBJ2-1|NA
TGTGCCAGCAGTTTATCGTCGGGCCTAGCTGGAAATGAGCGGTTCTTC
CASSLSSGLAGNERFF
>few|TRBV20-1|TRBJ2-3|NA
TGCAGTGCTAGAGATGTTGCGGAGTTAGGGCTTCCAGATACGCAGTATTTT
CSARDVAELGLPDTQYF
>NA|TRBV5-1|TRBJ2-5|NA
TGCGCCAGCACTCGTGAGGACCGGGCGAGGGAGACCCAGTACTTC
CASTREDRARETQYF
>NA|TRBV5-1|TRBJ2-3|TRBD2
TGCGCCAGCACCGGGACTAGCGGGACCACAGATACGCAGTATTTT
CASTGTSGTTDTQYF
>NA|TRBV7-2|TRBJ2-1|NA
TGTGCCAGCAGCTTAGAGAGTATGCGGGGTAACGATGAGCAGTTCTTC
CASSLESMRGNDEQFF
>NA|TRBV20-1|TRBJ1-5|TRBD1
TGCAGTGTTACTCCGGGACAGGGGACTAATCAGCCCCAGCATTTT
CSVTPGQGTNQPQHF
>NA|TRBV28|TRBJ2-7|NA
TGTGCCAGCAGTTTAAGGTGGGCTACGCGGCAGTACTTC
CASSLRWATRQYF
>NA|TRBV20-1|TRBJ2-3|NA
TGCAGTGCTAGAGATCCGCAGGATCTTACAGATACGCAGTATTTT
CSARDPQDLTDTQYF
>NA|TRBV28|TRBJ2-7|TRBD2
TGTGCCAGCAGCCCCGGGACTAGCGGGGCCTCCTACGAGCAGTACTTC
CASSPGTSGASYEQYF
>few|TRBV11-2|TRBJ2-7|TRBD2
TGTGCCAGCAGCTCCGGACTAGCGGGAGGTAGCGCCTACGAGCAGTACTTC
CASSSGLAGGSAYEQYF
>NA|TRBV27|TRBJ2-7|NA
TGTGCCAGCAGTTACACGGGCAGCCCCTACGAGCAGTACTTC
CASSYTGSPYEQYF
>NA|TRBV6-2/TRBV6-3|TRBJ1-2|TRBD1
TGTGCCAGCAGTTACCCCGGGACAGGGAATGGCTACACCTTC
CASSYPGTGNGYTF